This TCR beta chain was captured by sequencing in a study of blood T cell repertoires in COVID-19. Study overall: Spain, Italy and the United States supplied samples that represented acute and convalescent COVID-19. Sources were T cells, B-cell-depleted T cells, or PBMCs; the material itself was cDNA or gDNA.

Original data processing: Reference gene primer amplification in the assay estimated nucleated cell counts. The method was immunoSEQ multiplex PCR; TCRdb's version includes in-frame clones alone and lacks a portion of them. From that table come the V and J calls and clone size; the DNA was used to work out D and trimming. The repertoire holds about 260,000 clones, with roughly 90% as singletons. Points on this clone: A junction end diverges from the germline sequence, so it may reflect a read error.

This CDR3 is 13 amino acids long. CDR1 and CDR2 (germline): SGHTA, FQGTGA. This TCR was sampled from a human donor in a cohort sampled during active COVID-19. This sequence joins TRBV7-3 and TRBJ2-5; D is unresolved. The sample was peripheral blood. Written as DNA, the CDR3 is TGTGCCAGCAGCCTAACCCCGTTGGAGACCCAGTACTTC. Amino acids: CASSLTPLETQYF.